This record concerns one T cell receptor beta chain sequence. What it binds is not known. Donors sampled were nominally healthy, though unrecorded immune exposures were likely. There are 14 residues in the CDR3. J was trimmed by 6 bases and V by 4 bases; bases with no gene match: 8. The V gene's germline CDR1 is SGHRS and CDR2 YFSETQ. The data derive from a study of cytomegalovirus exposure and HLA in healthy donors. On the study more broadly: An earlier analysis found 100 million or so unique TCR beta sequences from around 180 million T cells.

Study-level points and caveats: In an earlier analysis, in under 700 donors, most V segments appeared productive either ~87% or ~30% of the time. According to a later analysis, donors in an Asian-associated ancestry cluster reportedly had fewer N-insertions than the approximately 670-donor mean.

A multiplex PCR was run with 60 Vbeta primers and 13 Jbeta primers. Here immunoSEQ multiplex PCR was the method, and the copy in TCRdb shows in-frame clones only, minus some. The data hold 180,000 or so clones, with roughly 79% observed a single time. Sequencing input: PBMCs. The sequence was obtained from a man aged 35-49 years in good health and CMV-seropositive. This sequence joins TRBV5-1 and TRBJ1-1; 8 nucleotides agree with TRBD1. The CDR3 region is CASSTQGAMPEAFF. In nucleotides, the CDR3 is TGCGCCAGCAGCACCCAGGGGGCGATGCCTGAAGCTTTCTTT.